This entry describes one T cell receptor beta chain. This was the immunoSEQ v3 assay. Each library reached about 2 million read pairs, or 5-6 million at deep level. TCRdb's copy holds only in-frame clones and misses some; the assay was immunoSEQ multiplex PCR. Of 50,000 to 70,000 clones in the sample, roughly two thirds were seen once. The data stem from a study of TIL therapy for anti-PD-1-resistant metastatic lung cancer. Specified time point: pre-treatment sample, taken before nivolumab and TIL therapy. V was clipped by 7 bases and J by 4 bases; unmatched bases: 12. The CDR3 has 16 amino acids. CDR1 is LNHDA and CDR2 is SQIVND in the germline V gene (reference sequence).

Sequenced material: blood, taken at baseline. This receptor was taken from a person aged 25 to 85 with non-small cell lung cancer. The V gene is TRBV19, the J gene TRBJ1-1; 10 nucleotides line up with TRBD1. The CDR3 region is CASTRQGALFSTEAFF. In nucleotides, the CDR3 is TGTGCCAGTACTAGACAGGGGGCTCTATTCAGCACTGAAGCTTTCTTT.